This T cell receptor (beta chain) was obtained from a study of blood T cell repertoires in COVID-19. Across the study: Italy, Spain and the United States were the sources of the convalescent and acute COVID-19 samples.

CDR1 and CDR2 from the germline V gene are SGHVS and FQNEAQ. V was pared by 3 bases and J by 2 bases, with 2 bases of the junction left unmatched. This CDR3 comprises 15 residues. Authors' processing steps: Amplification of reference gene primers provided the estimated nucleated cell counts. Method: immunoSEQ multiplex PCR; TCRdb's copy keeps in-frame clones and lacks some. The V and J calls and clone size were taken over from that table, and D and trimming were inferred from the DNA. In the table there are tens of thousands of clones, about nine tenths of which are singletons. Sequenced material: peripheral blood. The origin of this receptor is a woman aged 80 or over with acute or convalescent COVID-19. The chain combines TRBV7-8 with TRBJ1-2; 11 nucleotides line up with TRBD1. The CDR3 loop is CASSLGTGGNYGYTF. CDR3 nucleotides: TGTGCCAGCAGCTTGGGGACAGGGGGAAACTATGGCTACACCTTC.